The 15 T cell receptor beta chains given below trace back to one sample, sequenced in a study of control samples from healthy donors and cancer patients. Libraries were prepared by immunoSEQ multiplex PCR; TCRdb keeps only in-frame clonotypes and omits some of them. The sample has around 30,000 clones; around 93% are singletons. The source material was PBMCs. Every receptor here comes from a man aged 35 to 55 with colorectal cancer.

This clone was detected only a few times. The chain uses TRBV4-1 and TRBJ1-2; TRBD1 is a possible D gene (6 bases). From germline, CDR1 is MGHRA and CDR2 YSYEKL. The V end lost 4 bases, the J end lost 7 bases, and 22 bases lay between the germline ends. The CDR3 extends over 16 amino acids. The CDR3 loop reads CASSLSAQQGSGGYTF. For the CDR3, the DNA is TGCGCCAGCAGCCTCTCCGCCCAACAGGGTTCAGGTGGCTACACCTTC.

The chain uses TRBV6-2 or TRBV6-3 and TRBJ1-1; D ambiguous. The V end lost 6 bases, the J end lost 4 bases, and 18 bases lay between the germline ends. CDR1 and CDR2 (germline): MNHEY, SVGEGT. CDR3 length equals 15 residues. Written as DNA, the CDR3 is TGTGCCAGCAGCCCAACGACCCTGGTGGGCACTGAAGCTTTCTTT. It is translated as CASSPTTLVGTEAFF.

This clone has only a few counts. V is TRBV10-1 and J is TRBJ1-5; weak D call: TRBD1 (5 bases). V gave up 5 bases and J gave up 0 bases, with 20 bases separating them. The CDR3 is 18 amino acids. CDR1 and CDR2 (germline): WNHNN, SYGVQD (reference sequence). For the CDR3, the DNA is TGCGCCAGCAGTCCGAGTCGGAACGGACAAACTAGCAATCAGCCCCAGCATTTT. It codes for CASSPSRNGQTSNQPQHF.

The genes are TRBV6-6 and TRBJ1-2; D ambiguous. CDR3 length: 12 amino acids. V lost 5 bases, J lost 0 bases, and 4 bases lay in between. The germline V gene has CDR1 MNHNY and CDR2 SVGAGI (reference sequence). The CDR3 nucleotides are TGTGCCAGCAGTGACACTAACTATGGCTACACCTTC. Translation: CASSDTNYGYTF.

The V gene is TRBV7-2, the J gene TRBJ1-3; the D gene is possibly TRBD1 (5 bases). CDR1 is SGHTA and CDR2 is FQGNSA in the germline V gene. This CDR3 spans 13 amino acids. The V end was cut by 10 bases, the J end by 4 bases, with 14 bases between. The CDR3 DNA is TGTGCCACCGCCTCAGGGTTCGGAAACACCATATATTTT. Protein: CATASGFGNTIYF.

The V call is TRBV27, the J call TRBJ1-6; D perhaps matches TRBD1 (5 bases). Germline V gene data show CDR1 as MNHEY and CDR2 as SMNVEV (reference sequence). The CDR3 loop spans 18 amino acids. Deletions cut 2 bases from V and 0 bases from J, with 14 bases between. The chain's CDR3 is CASSLTDSTGSYNSPLHF. CDR3 bases: TGTGCCAGCAGTTTAACCGACAGTACCGGCTCCTATAATTCACCCCTCCACTTT.

The sample holds one count of this clone. V usage is TRBV7-9 and J usage is TRBJ1-1; no clear D gene. Trimming pared 1 base from V and 2 bases from J, leaving 11 bases between. Germline CDR1 is SEHNR and CDR2 is FQNEAQ (reference sequence). This CDR3 comprises 15 residues. DNA of the CDR3: TGTGCCAGCAGCTTAGTAGGGCCGAGAAACACTGAAGCTTTCTTT. Amino acids: CASSLVGPRNTEAFF. Together with reference TRBV7-9 and TRBJ1-1, the CDR3 gives the full variable domain: DTGVSQNPRHKITKRGQNVTFRCDPISEHNRLYWYRQTLGQGPEFLTYFQNEAQLEKSRLLSDRFSAERPKGSFSTLEIQRTEQGDSAMYLCASSLVGPRNTEAFFGQGTRLTVV.

This chain connects TRBV21-1 to TRBJ1-6. TRBV21-1 is assigned pseudogene status. The CDR3 consists of 19 residues. The CDR3 region has the DNA TGTGCCAGCAGCAAAAGAGGGTCCTCAGGTGACTACTTAAATTCACCCCTCCACTTT. Translation gives CASSKRGSSGDYLNSPLHF.

The V and J genes are TRBV5-4 and TRBJ1-5; D is uncertain. In germline, CDR1 is SGHNT, CDR2 YYREEE (reference sequence). This CDR3 comprises 12 residues. Trimming removed 2 bases at V and 5 bases at J, with 5 bases between. The CDR3 sequence is CASSFEDQPQHF. The CDR3 bases are TGTGCCAGCAGCTTCGAGGATCAGCCCCAGCATTTT.

CDR3 bases: TGCGCCAGCAGTGAGGGCAGGGGGTCGGGGGAAGCTTTCTTT. It specifies CASSEGRGSGEAFF. This chain links TRBV10-1 with TRBJ1-1; 7 positions agree with TRBD1. The germline V gene has CDR1 WNHNN and CDR2 SYGVQD (reference sequence). This CDR3 is built from 14 residues. The V and J ends lost 2 bases and 8 bases, in that order; junction bases with no gene match: 8.

V gene TRBV9 combines with J gene TRBJ1-3; D is uncertain. In germline, CDR1 is SGDLS, CDR2 YYNGEE. The V end lost 2 bases, the J end lost 0 bases, and 12 bases lay between the germline ends. CDR3 size: 16 residues. CDR3 protein: CASSVARGGSGNTIYF. CDR3 DNA sequence: TGTGCCAGCAGCGTTGCCCGGGGAGGCTCTGGAAACACCATATATTTT.

The chain joins TRBV29-1 to TRBJ1-4, with a weak D call TRBD1 (6 bases). This CDR3 has 13 amino acids. Trimming left V 5 bases short and J 5 bases short, with 12 bases between. Germline V gives CDR1 SQVTM, CDR2 ANQGSEA. The CDR3 nucleotides are TGCAGCGTTCACGGGCAGGGGAATGAAAAACTGTTTTTT. Amino acids: CSVHGQGNEKLFF.

The chain uses TRBV7-9 and TRBJ2-7; D gene unclear. Germline-derived CDR1 and CDR2 are SEHNR and FQNEAQ (reference sequence). The CDR3 sequence is 14 residues long. V lost 5 bases and J 2 bases, leaving 13 bases between the germline ends. This CDR3 reads CASSAIVVPYEQYF. The CDR3 DNA reads as TGTGCCAGCAGCGCCATAGTCGTTCCCTACGAGCAGTACTTC. Full variable domain (remainder filled in from reference TRBV7-9 and TRBJ2-7): DTGVSQNPRHKITKRGQNVTFRCDPISEHNRLYWYRQTLGQGPEFLTYFQNEAQLEKSRLLSDRFSAERPKGSFSTLEIQRTEQGDSAMYLCASSAIVVPYEQYFGPGTRLTVT.

This clone was seen more than once but under ten times. This chain joins TRBV5-4 and TRBJ2-1; TRBD2 matches 8 bases. CDR3 length: 15 amino acids. V gave up 0 bases and J gave up 9 bases; unmatched junction bases: 8. Germline V gene data show CDR1 as SGHNT and CDR2 as YYREEE (reference sequence). CDR3 nucleotides: TGTGCCAGCAGCTTGGGAGCGGGGGCCCCCACTGAGCAGTTCTTC. Protein: CASSLGAGAPTEQFF.

The genes are TRBV9 and TRBJ2-3, with 7 bases matching TRBD1. Germline CDR1 and CDR2: SGDLS and YYNGEE. V dropped 4 bases and J dropped 1; count of bases not matched to a gene: 6. The CDR3 totals 15 residues. The CDR3 loop is CASSLGDRGTDTQYF. The CDR3 nucleotides read TGTGCCAGCAGCCTCGGTGACAGGGGCACAGATACGCAGTATTTT.